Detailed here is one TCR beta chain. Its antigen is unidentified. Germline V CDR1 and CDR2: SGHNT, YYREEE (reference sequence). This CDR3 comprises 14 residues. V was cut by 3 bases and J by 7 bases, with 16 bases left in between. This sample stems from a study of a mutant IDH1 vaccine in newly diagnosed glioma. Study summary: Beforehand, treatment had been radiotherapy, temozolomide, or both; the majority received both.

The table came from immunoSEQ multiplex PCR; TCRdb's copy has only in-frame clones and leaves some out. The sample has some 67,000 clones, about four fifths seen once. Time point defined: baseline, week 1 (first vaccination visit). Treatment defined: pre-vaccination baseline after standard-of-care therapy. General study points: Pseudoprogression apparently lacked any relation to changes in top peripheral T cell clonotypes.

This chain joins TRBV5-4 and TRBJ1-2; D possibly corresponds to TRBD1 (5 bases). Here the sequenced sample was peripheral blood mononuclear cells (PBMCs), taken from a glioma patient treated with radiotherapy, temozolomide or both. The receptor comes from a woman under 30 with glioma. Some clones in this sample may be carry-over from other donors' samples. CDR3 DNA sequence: TGTGCCAGCAGCTCCCCAGGGCAGAGTTCTGGCTACACCTTC. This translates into CASSSPGQSSGYTF.